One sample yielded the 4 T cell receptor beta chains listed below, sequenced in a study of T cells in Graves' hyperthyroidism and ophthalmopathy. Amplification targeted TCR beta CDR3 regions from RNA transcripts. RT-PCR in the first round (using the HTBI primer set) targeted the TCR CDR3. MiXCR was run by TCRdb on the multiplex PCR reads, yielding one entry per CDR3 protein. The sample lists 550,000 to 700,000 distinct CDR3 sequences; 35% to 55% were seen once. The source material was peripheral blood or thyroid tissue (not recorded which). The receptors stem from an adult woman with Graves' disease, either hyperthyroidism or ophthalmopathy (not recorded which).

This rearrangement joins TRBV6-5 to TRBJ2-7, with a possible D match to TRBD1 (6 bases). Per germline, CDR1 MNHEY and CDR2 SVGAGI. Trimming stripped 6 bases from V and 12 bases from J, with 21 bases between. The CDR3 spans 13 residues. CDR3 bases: TGTGCCAGCAGCCAAGTCTTGGGGGCCGGAAGGTACTTC. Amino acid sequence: CASSQVLGAGRYF.

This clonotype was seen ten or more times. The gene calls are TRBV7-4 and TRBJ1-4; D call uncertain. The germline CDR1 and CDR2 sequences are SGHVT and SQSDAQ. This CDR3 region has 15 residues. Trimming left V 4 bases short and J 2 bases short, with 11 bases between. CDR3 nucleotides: TGTGCCAGCAGCTCACGTTGGCGGACTAATGAAAAACTGTTTTTT. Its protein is CASSSRWRTNEKLFF.

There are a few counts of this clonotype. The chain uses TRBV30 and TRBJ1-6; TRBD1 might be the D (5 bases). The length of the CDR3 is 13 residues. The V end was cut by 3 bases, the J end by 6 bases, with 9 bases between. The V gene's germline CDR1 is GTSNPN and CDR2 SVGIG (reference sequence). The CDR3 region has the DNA TGTGCCTGGAGCGGGGGACCTAATTCACCCCTCCACTTT. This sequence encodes CAWSGGPNSPLHF.

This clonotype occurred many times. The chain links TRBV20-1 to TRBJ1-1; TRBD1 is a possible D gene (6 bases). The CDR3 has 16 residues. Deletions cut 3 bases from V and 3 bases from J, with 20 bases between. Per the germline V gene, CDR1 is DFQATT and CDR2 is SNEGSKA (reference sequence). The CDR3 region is CSASDGGNRWDTEAFF. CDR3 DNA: TGCAGTGCTAGTGACGGGGGCAATCGTTGGGACACTGAAGCTTTCTTT.